Presented here are 20 T cell receptor beta chains from one specimen sequenced in a study of blood T cell repertoires in COVID-19. Method: immunoSEQ multiplex PCR; TCRdb's copy keeps in-frame clones and lacks some. The data contain about 300,000 clones, approximately 86% of them seen just once; the ten biggest clones take up roughly 2.3%. The sample was peripheral blood. The receptors shown here come from a young man with active or convalescent COVID-19.

The rearrangement uses TRBV11-2 and TRBJ2-7; 10 bases are a match to TRBD2. In germline, CDR1 is SGHAT, CDR2 FQNNGV. The CDR3 sequence is 18 residues long. V dropped 5 bases and J dropped 0; count of bases not matched to a gene: 13. In nucleotides, the CDR3 is TGTGCCAGCAGCCCCCGGGCGACTAGCGGGTTTAGCTCCTACGAGCAGTACTTC. Translation gives CASSPRATSGFSSYEQYF.

J is TRBJ2-2 and V is TRBV2; 8 bases align to TRBD1. CDR3 length: 16 residues. Germline CDR1 reads SNHLY; CDR2 reads FYNNEI. Trimming removed 8 bases from V and 4 bases from J; junction bases left unmatched: 12. The CDR3 nucleotides are TGTGCCAGCGATCGGACAGGGTCCGGTCCCACCGGGGAGCTGTTTTTT. Its protein is CASDRTGSGPTGELFF.

J is TRBJ2-3 and V is TRBV7-8; 7 nucleotides match TRBD2. This CDR3 contains 15 residues. Germline V gene data show CDR1 as SGHVS and CDR2 as FQNEAQ. V shed 3 bases, J shed 2 bases, and the junction held 5 bases outside the gene matches. The CDR3 DNA follows: TGTGCCAGCAGCTTGACCGGGACTATCACAGATACGCAGTATTTT. Protein product: CASSLTGTITDTQYF.

This chain connects TRBV5-6 to TRBJ1-1; weak D call: TRBD1 (5 bases). CDR3 length equals 11 residues. The V end lost 5 bases, the J end lost 6 bases, and 8 bases lay between the germline ends. Germline assignment: CDR1 SGHDT and CDR2 YYEEEE. The CDR3, as DNA: TGTGCCAGCAGTTCACAGGCTGAAGCTTTCTTT. Translating it yields CASSSQAEAFF.

The V gene is TRBV4-3, the J gene TRBJ2-1, with 11 bases aligning to TRBD2. The CDR3 is made up of 16 amino acids. V shed 0 bases, J shed 10 bases, and the junction held 8 bases outside the gene matches. The germline CDR1 and CDR2 sequences are LGHNA and YSLEER. CDR3 in amino acids: CASSQDLSGGVLEQFF. The DNA for the CDR3 is TGCGCCAGCAGCCAAGATCTTAGCGGGGGGGTCCTGGAGCAGTTCTTC.

The rearrangement joins TRBV9 to TRBJ1-2, with TRBD1 matching 11 bases. The CDR3 has 16 residues. J lost 6 bases, V lost 0 bases, and 7 bases had no gene match. Per germline, CDR1 SGDLS and CDR2 YYNGEE. The CDR3 DNA follows: TGTGCCAGCAGCGTAGATGCTGGGACAGGGGGAGATGGCTACACCTTC. Its protein is CASSVDAGTGGDGYTF.

This chain connects TRBV6-2 or TRBV6-3 to TRBJ2-7; TRBD1 matches 7 bases. V shed 6 bases and J 4 bases; nucleotides not matched to a gene: 12. Germline lookup yields CDR1 MNHEY and CDR2 SVGEGT. The CDR3 runs to 15 residues. CDR3: CASSYRQGRLYEQYF. CDR3 DNA sequence: TGTGCCAGCAGCTATAGACAGGGAAGGTTGTACGAGCAGTACTTC.

The chain uses TRBV6-5 and TRBJ1-6, with 10 bases fitting TRBD1. V lost 6 bases, J lost 7 bases, and 3 bases stayed unmatched. Germline V gene sequence: CDR1 MNHEY, CDR2 SVGAGI. This CDR3 is 14 amino acids long. The DNA of the CDR3 is TGTGCCAGCAGGTGGGACAGGGGAAATTCACCCCTCCACTTT. Its protein product is CASRWDRGNSPLHF.

This clone has a handful of counts. The same CDR3 can be traced to other DNA sequences in this sample. DNA for the CDR3: TGCGCCAGCAGCGGACAGGGAAACTATGGCTACACCTTC. Translated: CASSGQGNYGYTF. The chain has TRBV5-1 and TRBJ1-2; 8 nucleotides line up with TRBD1. The V gene end was trimmed by 4 bases and the J gene end by 2 bases; junction bases not matched to a gene: 1. This CDR3 is built from 13 residues. Per the germline V gene, CDR1 is SGHRS and CDR2 is YFSETQ.

V and J are TRBV29-1 and TRBJ1-5, with D hard to call. Germline CDR1 reads SQVTM; CDR2 reads ANQGSEA. V was clipped by 4 bases and J by 1 base, with 5 bases between them. The CDR3 sequence is 12 residues long. The CDR3 DNA sequence: TGCAGCGTTGCGGTGAGCAATCAGCCCCAGCATTTT. Protein product: CSVAVSNQPQHF.

This chain joins TRBV7-6 and TRBJ2-7; D unclear. The length of the CDR3 is 11 residues. Trimming took off 3 bases at V and 6 bases at J, with 6 bases between the two ends. The V gene's germline CDR1 is SGHVS and CDR2 FNYEAQ. Here the CDR3 reads CASSFSGEQYF. The CDR3 region has the DNA TGTGCCAGCAGCTTCTCCGGCGAGCAGTACTTC. The entire variable domain, with the rest obtained from reference TRBV7-6 and TRBJ2-7, is as follows: GAGVSQSPRYKVTKRGQDVALRCDPISGHVSLYWYRQALGQGPEFLTYFNYEAQQDKSGLPNDRFSAERPEGSISTLTIQRTEQRDSAMYRCASSFSGEQYFGPGTRLTVT.

The gene calls are TRBV24-1 and TRBJ2-3, with D unclear. This CDR3 is 14 amino acids long. CDR1 and CDR2 from the germline V gene are KGHDR and SFDVKD. V was cut by 7 bases and J by 0 bases, with 10 bases left in between. CDR3 protein: CATSRALSTDTQYF. The CDR3 bases are TGTGCCACCAGCCGTGCCCTAAGCACAGATACGCAGTATTTT.

The chain is built from TRBV28 and TRBJ2-7; D is uncertain. V was trimmed by 8 bases and J by 5 bases, leaving 7 bases between them. The length of the CDR3 is 10 residues. Germline-derived CDR1 and CDR2 are MDHEN and SYDVKM. The CDR3 DNA sequence: TGTGCCAGCGGGCCGGACGAGCAGTACTTC. Its translation is CASGPDEQYF.

The J gene is TRBJ2-1, the V gene TRBV29-1; 12 bases align to TRBD2. After removal of 1 base from V and 7 bases from J, the junction contained 2 bases not matched to a gene. This CDR3 contains 14 residues. CDR1 SQVTM and CDR2 ANQGSEA come from the germline V gene. The CDR3: CSVEASGRGNEQFF. In DNA form, the CDR3 reads TGCAGCGTTGAAGCTAGCGGGAGGGGGAATGAGCAGTTCTTC.

J is TRBJ2-3 and V is TRBV9; possibly TRBD2 for D (5 bases). This CDR3 has 15 amino acids. Trimming took off 1 base at V and 1 base at J, with 10 bases between the two ends. Germline CDR1 and CDR2: SGDLS and YYNGEE. CDR3 region: CASSVIGDRTDTQYF. For the CDR3, the DNA is TGTGCCAGCAGCGTAATCGGGGATCGCACAGATACGCAGTATTTT.

The rearrangement uses TRBV5-5 and TRBJ1-5; 7 nucleotides match TRBD1. With 4 bases clipped from V and 3 bases from J, the junction kept 13 bases outside the gene matches. Looked up from germline, CDR1 is SGHKS and CDR2 is YYEKEE (reference sequence). This CDR3 region has 17 residues. The CDR3 nucleotides are TGTGCCAGCAGCAGGACGTACAGGGGAGGTGACAATCAGCCCCAGCATTTT. Encoded protein: CASSRTYRGGDNQPQHF.

The chain links TRBV28 to TRBJ1-4; 9 nucleotides agree with TRBD1. Germline values: CDR1 MDHEN, CDR2 SYDVKM. The CDR3 is made up of 16 amino acids. After removal of 6 bases from V and 2 bases from J, the junction contained 7 bases not matched to a gene. For the CDR3, the DNA is TGTGCCAGCAGCAATTACAGGGGGCAGACTAATGAAAAACTGTTTTTT. This translates into CASSNYRGQTNEKLFF.

This clone was seen a handful of times. The chain couples TRBV6-5 to TRBJ2-7; perhaps TRBD1 as D (7 bases). The V end was cut by 10 bases, the J end by 4 bases, with 23 bases between. The CDR3 covers 15 residues. Germline lookup yields CDR1 MNHEY and CDR2 SVGAGI. The CDR3 sequence is CATSPGAGGIYEQYF. In nucleotides, the CDR3 is TGTGCCACGTCCCCGGGGGCAGGGGGAATTTACGAGCAGTACTTC.

V usage is TRBV4-1 and J usage is TRBJ2-1, with TRBD2 matching 10 bases. V shed 3 bases, J shed 4 bases, and the junction held 3 bases outside the gene matches. The CDR3 has 15 residues. Germline V gene sequence: CDR1 MGHRA, CDR2 YSYEKL. CDR3 sequence: CASSQLAGDYNEQFF. The CDR3 DNA reads TGCGCCAGCAGCCAGCTAGCGGGGGATTACAATGAGCAGTTCTTC.

This clone was counted between two and nine times. The genes are TRBV29-1 and TRBJ1-3; D possibly corresponds to TRBD1 (6 bases). CDR1 and CDR2 (germline): SQVTM, ANQGSEA. V lost 4 bases and J lost 0, with 13 bases in between. This CDR3 region has 15 residues. The CDR3 loop is CSVVGRGGSGNTIYF. The DNA of the CDR3 is TGCAGCGTTGTAGGCAGGGGCGGCTCTGGAAACACCATATATTTT.